This T cell receptor (beta chain) was captured in a study of cytomegalovirus exposure and HLA in healthy donors. Across the whole study: Drawn from HLA-typed donors, some 80 million unique TCRs were held in an early data release.

Germline V lookup: CDR1 SGHVS, CDR2 FQNEAQ. The CDR3 has 14 amino acids. Researchers ran the PCR with 60 Vbeta and 13 Jbeta primers. Data came from immunoSEQ multiplex PCR; TCRdb stores just in-frame clones and leaves some out. The sample yields 100,000 to 150,000 clones, 80% seen once. This TCR came from a man aged 25 to 40 in good health and CMV-seropositive. V and J are TRBV7-8 and TRBJ2-5; 8 bases map to TRBD2. The tail of the sequence fits TRBJ2-7 better, so the J call may be wrong. Sequenced sample: PBMCs. CDR3 sequence: CASSFGGASYEQYF. CDR3 sequence (DNA): TGTGCCAGCAGCTTCGGGGGGGCATCCTACGAGCAGTACTTC.